What follows describes a single T cell receptor beta chain. These data are taken from a study of OX40 agonist ivuxolimab in advanced cancers. Blood sampling was done at baseline, cycle 4 day 1, and cycle 7 day 1. V was shortened by 0 bases and J by 1 base, with 7 bases between the two germline ends. CDR3 length: 14 residues. The germline V gene has CDR1 ENHRY and CDR2 SYGVKD. Profiling relied on immunoSEQ multiplex PCR, and the TCRdb table lists in-frame clones only, not all of them. Of roughly 120,000 clones in the sample, approximately 92% were seen once. The rearrangement links TRBV10-3 to TRBJ2-7, with D unresolved. Sequenced material: CD4+ or CD8+ T cells sorted from blood, taken in a trial of the OX40 agonist ivuxolimab. This receptor was obtained from an adult with an advanced solid tumor such as melanoma, head and neck, liver or kidney cancer. Here the CDR3 DNA reads TGTGCCATCAGTGAGTCGCCAGCTTCCTACGAGCAGTACTTC. Its protein is CAISESPASYEQYF.